The source of this T cell receptor beta chain is a study of blood T cell repertoires in COVID-19. Per germline, CDR1 SEHNR and CDR2 FQNEAQ (reference sequence). The CDR3 spans 15 residues. V lost 5 bases, J lost 0 bases, and 13 bases lay in between. Clones were read by immunoSEQ multiplex PCR, and TCRdb kept only the in-frame ones, dropping some. The sample consists of roughly 100,000 clones, 84% of them appearing once. V usage is TRBV7-9 and J usage is TRBJ1-1; perhaps TRBD1 as D (6 bases). This sequence originates from a human donor in a cohort sampled during active or convalescent COVID-19. The sample was peripheral blood. For the CDR3, the DNA is TGTGCCAGCAGCCTCCGGGACACAGTGAACACTGAAGCTTTCTTT. Translating it yields CASSLRDTVNTEAFF.